This paragraph covers one T cell receptor (beta chain) sequence. Looked up from germline, CDR1 is MDHEN and CDR2 is SYDVKM. Trimming left V 3 bases short and J 7 bases short, with 13 bases between. This CDR3 comprises 14 residues. The data belong to a study of blood T cells in healthy people across ages. Combining a sample-barcoded 5' primer with a J-beta primer mix, a second PCR ran for roughly 7 to 12 cycles. TCRdb passed the 5' RACE reads through MiXCR, listing each CDR3 protein once. The table includes approximately 810,000 distinct CDR3 sequences, 36% detected once. This clonotype originated in a young man in good health. This chain joins TRBV28 and TRBJ2-4; D is perhaps TRBD1 (6 bases). The sequencing sample was made of blood. CDR3 nucleotide sequence: TGTGCCAGCAGTTTGGACAGTGTGGGGAACATTCAGTACTTC. Its protein product is CASSLDSVGNIQYF. Full variable domain (missing parts from reference TRBV28 and TRBJ2-4): DVKVTQSSRYLVKRTGEKVFLECVQDMDHENMFWYRQDPGLGLRLIYFSYDVKMKEKGDIPEGYSVSREKKERFSLILESASTNQTSMYLCASSLDSVGNIQYFGAGTRLSVL.